This T cell receptor (beta chain) was sequenced in a study of blood T cells in healthy people across ages. The CDR3 loop spans 16 amino acids. Germline values: CDR1 LNHNV, CDR2 YYDKDF (reference sequence). Alongside a J-beta primer mix, a sample-barcoded 5' primer served in a second PCR lasting about 7 to 12 cycles. Each of the samples gave a minimum of 3 million paired-end reads that contained CDR3. TCRdb ran MiXCR on the 5' RACE reads and lists one entry per CDR3 protein. The sample shows 650,000 to 900,000 distinct CDR3 sequences, less than 80% of them seen only once. The sequence derives from a man aged 30 to 45 in good health. V is TRBV15 and J is TRBJ2-1, with 8 positions matching TRBD1. The last part of the DNA fits TRBJ2-7 better; the J call may be wrong. Material: blood. The chain's CDR3 is CATSRDPGDRFNEQYF. The CDR3 DNA is TGTGCCACCAGCAGAGATCCCGGGGACAGGTTCAATGAGCAGTACTTC.